The 25 T cell receptor beta chains in this list originate from one sample, sequenced in a study of blood T cell repertoires in COVID-19. Only in-frame clones appear in the TCRdb table, and some are missing; sequencing was by immunoSEQ multiplex PCR. The data show approximately 400,000 clones, with 70% to 85% seen just once and around 1.1% held by the top ten. The sequencing sample was made of peripheral blood. The receptors derive from a human donor with acute or convalescent COVID-19. The donor label of this sample is uncertain.

The chain joins TRBV6-2 or TRBV6-3 to TRBJ1-1, with TRBD1 as a possible D gene (6 bases). CDR3 length: 15 residues. Between the trimmed V and J ends, which lost 5 bases and 3 bases, there was a span of 16 bases. Per the germline V gene, CDR1 is MNHEY and CDR2 is SVGEGT. The CDR3 DNA follows: TGTGCCAGCAGTAACCACAGGGTTCTGGACACTGAAGCTTTCTTT. This codes for CASSNHRVLDTEAFF.

The genes are TRBV4-1 and TRBJ1-5; TRBD1 is a possible D gene (6 bases). There are 17 residues in the CDR3. Looked up from germline, CDR1 is MGHRA and CDR2 is YSYEKL. V was shortened by 4 bases and J by 4 bases, with 20 bases between the two germline ends. CDR3 bases: TGCGCCAGCAGCCTTGATTGGCGGGGGCGGGAAAATCAGCCCCAGCATTTT. It encodes CASSLDWRGRENQPQHF.

This chain uses TRBV5-1 with TRBJ2-7; TRBD1 is a possible D gene (5 bases). With 2 bases removed from V and 0 bases from J, the gap between germline ends came to 15 bases. Germline V lookup: CDR1 SGHRS, CDR2 YFSETQ. This CDR3 has 16 amino acids. The CDR3 loop is CASSLRATGVSYEQYF. CDR3 DNA: TGCGCCAGCAGCTTAAGGGCCACAGGCGTCTCCTACGAGCAGTACTTC. The complete variable domain, with remaining parts taken from reference TRBV5-1 and TRBJ2-7, reads KAGVTQTPRYLIKTRGQQVTLSCSPISGHRSVSWYQQTPGQGLQFLFEYFSETQRNKGNFPGRFSGRQFSNSRSEMNVSTLELGDSALYLCASSLRATGVSYEQYFGPGTRLTVT.

The chain recombines TRBV18 with TRBJ2-1; 9 positions match TRBD2. Trimming cost V 4 bases and J 4 bases; bases outside gene matches: 2. The germline gives CDR1 KGHSH, CDR2 LQKENI. The CDR3 runs 14 residues. CDR3 sequence (DNA): TGTGCCAGCTCACTAGCGGGGGCATACAATGAGCAGTTCTTC. Translation gives CASSLAGAYNEQFF.

The chain links TRBV7-9 to TRBJ1-6; D not resolved. V gave up 5 bases and J gave up 2 bases, with 7 bases separating them. CDR1 SEHNR and CDR2 FQNEAQ come from the germline V gene (reference sequence). The length of the CDR3 is 14 residues. DNA of the CDR3: TGTGCCAGCAGCCTAGGAGCCTATAATTCACCCCTCCACTTT. Translation gives CASSLGAYNSPLHF.

This chain uses TRBV28 with TRBJ2-7; perhaps TRBD2 as D (6 bases). V gave up 10 bases and J gave up 2 bases, with 15 bases separating them. The CDR3 has 13 residues. Germline CDR1 is MDHEN and CDR2 is SYDVKM. The CDR3 sequence: CATGGFPAYEQYF. In DNA form, the CDR3 reads TGTGCCACCGGGGGATTTCCCGCCTACGAGCAGTACTTC.

The V call is TRBV20-1, the J call TRBJ2-5; possible D gene TRBD1, 6 bases. The CDR3 is made up of 15 amino acids. The V gene's germline CDR1 is DFQATT and CDR2 SNEGSKA (reference sequence). The V end lost 3 bases, the J end lost 4 bases, and 18 bases lay between the germline ends. CDR3 residues: CSASSPGHWGETQYF. CDR3 sequence (DNA): TGCAGTGCTAGTTCTCCGGGACACTGGGGAGAGACCCAGTACTTC.

V and J are TRBV30 and TRBJ1-1, with TRBD1 matching over 7 bases. Germline CDR1 and CDR2: GTSNPN and SVGIG (reference sequence). Trimming cost V 1 base and J 7 bases; bases outside gene matches: 9. This CDR3 has 14 residues. CDR3 sequence: CAWSASARDSEAFF. The CDR3 DNA reads TGTGCCTGGAGTGCTTCCGCCCGGGACAGTGAAGCTTTCTTT.

The CDR3 loop is CSASGLASNKQFF. The CDR3 nucleotides are TGCAGTGCTAGTGGACTAGCGAGTAATAAGCAGTTCTTC. The V call is TRBV20-1, the J call TRBJ2-1, with 9 bases identical to TRBD2. Germline CDR1 DFQATT, CDR2 SNEGSKA (reference sequence). V was clipped by 3 bases and J by 11 bases; unmatched bases: 8. This CDR3 spans 13 amino acids.

The chain joins TRBV5-8 to TRBJ2-1; 7 bases map to TRBD2. V was clipped by 4 bases and J by 0 bases; unmatched bases: 4. This CDR3 is built from 15 residues. Germline CDR1 SGHTS, CDR2 YDEGEE. The CDR3 bases are TGTGCCAGCAGCCATGGCGGGGGCTCCTACAATGAGCAGTTCTTC. Residues: CASSHGGGSYNEQFF.

Note on this clone: At the DNA level, this CDR3 is encoded by other sequences in the same sample as well. This chain links TRBV11-2 with TRBJ1-3, with 7 positions matching TRBD1. CDR1 is SGHAT and CDR2 is FQNNGV in the germline V gene. The CDR3 is 14 amino acids. Trimming at V came to 5 bases and at J to 3 bases, leaving 4 bases not matched to a gene. The CDR3 loop is CASSLTGFGNTIYF. The CDR3 DNA reads as TGTGCCAGCAGCCTGACAGGGTTTGGAAACACCATATATTTT. The full variable domain, with the rest looked up from reference TRBV11-2 and TRBJ1-3, is EAGVAQSPRYKIIEKRQSVAFWCNPISGHATLYWYQQILGQGPKLLIQFQNNGVVDDSQLPKDRFSAERLKGVDSTLKIQPAKLEDSAVYLCASSLTGFGNTIYFGEGSWLTVV.

The chain recombines TRBV20-1 with TRBJ1-2, with D perhaps TRBD1 (6 bases). CDR1 is DFQATT, CDR2 SNEGSKA, per germline (reference sequence). The germline V and J ends were trimmed by 3 bases and 3 bases, with 14 bases remaining between them. The CDR3 consists of 14 residues. The CDR3 DNA reads TGCAGTGCTAGTAGTAGAGGGGGAGACTATGGCTACACCTTC. Translating it yields CSASSRGGDYGYTF.

V is TRBV3-1 (or the pseudogene TRBV3-2) and J is TRBJ2-4; D may be TRBD2 (5 bases). Trimming cost V 2 bases and J 1 base, with 6 bases left between them. CDR1 and CDR2 (germline): LGHDT, YNNKEL (reference sequence). CDR3 length: 14 amino acids. The CDR3 DNA reads as TGTGCCAGCAGCCAACGAGGGGCCAAAAACATTCAGTACTTC. Translation gives CASSQRGAKNIQYF.

The chain joins TRBV7-9 to TRBJ1-1; 8 bases fit TRBD1. This CDR3 has 14 amino acids. In germline, CDR1 is SEHNR, CDR2 FQNEAQ (reference sequence). The J segment lost 5 bases and the V segment lost 5 bases, leaving 7 bases of the junction unmatched. CDR3 loop: CASSKRQGSTEAFF. As DNA, the CDR3 is TGTGCCAGCAGCAAGAGACAGGGGTCAACTGAAGCTTTCTTT.

This clone was detected only a few times. The chain couples TRBV6-5 to TRBJ2-3; 8 nucleotides align to TRBD1. CDR1 MNHEY and CDR2 SVGAGI come from the germline V gene. The ends lost 4 bases at V and 0 bases at J; junction bases unmatched: 3. The CDR3 contains 15 residues. The CDR3 coding sequence is TGTGCCAGCAGTTCCAGGGGGCGAAGCACAGATACGCAGTATTTT. It is translated as CASSSRGRSTDTQYF.

The chain uses TRBV28 and TRBJ2-3; tentatively, D is TRBD2 (5 bases). CDR1 is MDHEN, CDR2 SYDVKM, per germline. The CDR3 covers 17 residues. V was shortened by 3 bases and J by 2 bases, with 18 bases between the two germline ends. The CDR3 DNA sequence: TGTGCCAGCAGTTTTTCGGGATTTTCCCTTTCCACAGATACGCAGTATTTT. Translation gives CASSFSGFSLSTDTQYF.

This clone was counted a single time. V and J are TRBV7-8 and TRBJ2-7; 8 nucleotides line up with TRBD1. Germline values: CDR1 SGHVS, CDR2 FQNEAQ. V was pared by 5 bases and J by 1 base, with 1 base of the junction left unmatched. CDR3 length: 13 amino acids. CDR3 in amino acids: CASSRTGSYEQYF. CDR3 nucleotide sequence: TGTGCCAGCAGCCGGACAGGGTCCTACGAGCAGTACTTC. The full variable domain, completed using reference TRBV7-8 and TRBJ2-7, is GAGVSQSPRYKVAKRGQDVALRCDPISGHVSLFWYQQALGQGPEFLTYFQNEAQLDKSGLPSDRFFAERPEGSVSTLKIQRTQQEDSAVYLCASSRTGSYEQYFGPGTRLTVT.

This clone was seen a single time. The chain links TRBV6-5 to TRBJ2-5; 8 bases match TRBD1. The germline gives CDR1 MNHEY, CDR2 SVGAGI. Trimming at V came to 6 bases and at J to 5 bases, leaving 8 bases not matched to a gene. The CDR3 extends over 14 amino acids. The CDR3 DNA reads TGTGCCAGCAGACGGCAGGGGGCAGGGGAGACCCAGTACTTC. It yields the protein CASRRQGAGETQYF.

This sequence joins TRBV19 and TRBJ2-1; 10 bases are shared with TRBD2. Per the germline V gene, CDR1 is LNHDA and CDR2 is SQIVND (reference sequence). The CDR3 has 15 residues. The trim removed 6 bases at V and 9 bases at J, leaving 11 bases unmatched. The CDR3 DNA is TGTGCCAGTAGCCCAGTAGCGGGGGGCCCTAGTGAGCAGTTCTTC. Translation: CASSPVAGGPSEQFF. Full variable domain (outside the CDR3, taken from reference TRBV19 and TRBJ2-1): DGGITQSPKYLFRKEGQNVTLSCEQNLNHDAMYWYRQDPGQGLRLIYYSQIVNDFQKGDIAEGYSVSREKKESFPLTVTSAQKNPTAFYLCASSPVAGGPSEQFFGPGTRLTVL.

The CDR3 nucleotides are TGCGCCAGCAGCCAAGTGCTTTTAGGGGACAGCTATGGCTACACCTTC. Protein: CASSQVLLGDSYGYTF. The chain employs TRBV4-1 and TRBJ1-2, with 7 bases identical to TRBD1. The CDR3 runs to 16 residues. Trimming cost V 1 base and J 4 bases; bases outside gene matches: 9. Germline CDR1 reads MGHRA; CDR2 reads YSYEKL.

This chain connects TRBV27 to TRBJ1-6, with 7 bases matching TRBD1. Per germline, CDR1 MNHEY and CDR2 SMNVEV (reference sequence). After removal of 6 bases from V and 9 bases from J, the junction contained 2 bases not matched to a gene. The CDR3 spans 12 residues. CDR3 residues: CASRTGSSPLHF. In nucleotides, the CDR3 is TGTGCCAGCAGGACAGGGTCTTCACCCCTCCACTTT.

This clone was detected once. V is TRBV24-1 and J is TRBJ1-1, with D possibly matching TRBD1 (6 bases). This CDR3 is 12 amino acids long. Trimming left V 2 bases short and J 10 bases short, with 10 bases between. Germline V CDR1 and CDR2: KGHDR, SFDVKD. In DNA, the CDR3 is TGTGCCACCAGTGATTGGGAAGGGGGAGCTTTCTTT. Amino acid sequence: CATSDWEGGAFF.

This chain uses TRBV7-6 with TRBJ1-6, with D unclear. V lost 1 base, J lost 11 bases, and 12 bases lay in between. Germline V lookup: CDR1 SGHVS, CDR2 FNYEAQ. The CDR3 length is 14 residues. CDR3: CASSLGEDSPPLHF. The CDR3 coding sequence is TGTGCCAGCAGCTTAGGGGAGGATAGTCCACCCCTCCACTTT.

Remarks on this clone: A junction boundary mismatches the germline segment, possibly from a read error. The gene calls are TRBV2 and TRBJ2-1; tentatively, D is TRBD1 (6 bases). This CDR3 has 15 amino acids. CDR1 and CDR2 (germline): SNHLY, FYNNEI. This CDR3 is CASGAGGGSHNEQFF. CDR3 bases: TGTGCCAGCGGTGCGGGTGGGGGCTCCCACAATGAGCAGTTCTTC.

The chain links TRBV21-1 to TRBJ1-3; the DNA was not compared with TRBD1, the D call given in the table. TRBV21-1 is described as a pseudogene. The CDR3 length is 16 residues. CDR3 amino acids: CASSRSTGISGNTIYF. CDR3 bases: TGTGCCAGCAGCAGAAGTACAGGTATCTCTGGAAACACCATATATTTT.